These T cell receptor beta chains were read from a single sample in a study of identical twins. TCRdb re-called the 5' RACE reads through MiXCR, storing one row per CDR3 protein. The sample shows around 960,000 distinct CDR3 sequences, approximately 13% of them seen only once. These data also formed part of another study, on yellow fever vaccine responses in identical twins.

Sample: PBMCs. The origin of the receptors is a woman under 30 in good health. Both conserved end residues are part of each CDR3. A D gene is named only where the DNA matches it firmly. A row's size may be missing; if present it is once, few, many or a size class.

size: .
V: TRBV6-2/TRBV6-3
D: TRBD1
J: TRBJ2-1
CDR3: CASSRGGQEQFF
DNA: TGTGCCAGCAGTCGAGGGGGACAGGAGCAGTTCTTC

size: .
V: TRBV2
D: TRBD2
J: TRBJ2-1
CDR3: CASSEPLLWTSGGNEQFF
DNA: TGTGCCAGCAGTGAACCCTTACTATGGACTAGCGGGGGCAATGAGCAGTTCTTC

size: few
V: TRBV7-9
D: .
J: TRBJ1-2
CDR3: CASSLARRGWDYRYTF
DNA: TGTGCCAGCAGCTTAGCCCGCAGGGGTTGGGACTATCGCTACACCTTC

size: few
V: TRBV7-3
D: TRBD2
J: TRBJ2-3
CDR3: CASSPRGREGSTDTQYF
DNA: TGTGCCAGCAGCCCCCGGGGGCGGGAGGGTAGCACAGATACGCAGTATTTT

size: .
V: TRBV29-1
D: .
J: TRBJ2-2
CDR3: CSSTGTGNTGELFF
DNA: TGCAGCTCGACCGGGACTGGGAACACCGGGGAGCTGTTTTTT

size: many
V: TRBV6-6
D: .
J: TRBJ1-1
CDR3: CATGGGVTEAFF
DNA: TGTGCCACCGGTGGGGGGGTTACTGAAGCTTTCTTT

size: .
V: TRBV2
D: .
J: TRBJ2-1
CDR3: CASGRFGDEQFF
DNA: TGTGCCAGCGGGAGATTTGGGGATGAGCAGTTCTTC

size: few
V: TRBV29-1
D: .
J: TRBJ2-7
CDR3: CSVDDSYEQYF
DNA: TGCAGCGTCGATGACAGCTACGAGCAGTACTTC

size: few
V: TRBV24-1
D: TRBD2
J: TRBJ2-5
CDR3: CATSDHSGRESQETQYF
DNA: TGTGCCACCAGTGACCATAGCGGGAGGGAAAGCCAAGAGACCCAGTACTTC

size: .
V: TRBV20-1
D: .
J: TRBJ1-1
CDR3: CSARDPRRDTEGAFF
DNA: TGCAGTGCTAGAGATCCTCGCCGGGACACCGAAGGAGCTTTCTTT

size: .
V: TRBV20-1
D: TRBD2
J: TRBJ2-5
CDR3: CSARDPGTSGQETQYF
DNA: TGCAGTGCTAGAGACCCAGGGACTAGCGGACAAGAGACCCAGTACTTC

size: few
V: TRBV24-1
D: .
J: TRBJ1-1
CDR3: CATSDPSTGNTEAFF
DNA: TGTGCCACCAGTGATCCTTCGACGGGGAACACTGAAGCTTTCTTT

size: .
V: TRBV3-1
D: .
J: TRBJ2-1
CDR3: CASSQEGQRFYNEQFF
DNA: TGTGCCAGCAGCCAAGAAGGACAGCGATTTTACAATGAGCAGTTCTTC

size: few
V: TRBV10-3
D: TRBD1
J: TRBJ2-5
CDR3: CAIRRDRGQETQYF
DNA: TGTGCCATCAGGAGGGACAGGGGGCAAGAGACCCAGTACTTC

size: .
V: TRBV7-2
D: .
J: TRBJ2-3
CDR3: CASSSRDTRLTDTQYF
DNA: TGTGCCAGCAGCTCCCGGGACACAAGACTTACAGATACGCAGTATTTT

size: .
V: TRBV10-3
D: .
J: TRBJ2-7
CDR3: CAISDGSMEQYF
DNA: TGTGCCATCAGTGATGGCTCGATGGAGCAGTACTTC

size: .
V: TRBV4-1
D: .
J: TRBJ1-2
CDR3: CASSQERKGYGYTF
DNA: TGCGCCAGCAGCCAAGAACGGAAAGGTTATGGCTACACCTTC

size: many
V: TRBV11-1
D: TRBD1
J: TRBJ2-1
CDR3: CASSLALVFRQGVVDEQFF
DNA: TGTGCCAGCAGCTTAGCGCTCGTTTTTCGGCAGGGGGTAGTGGATGAGCAGTTCTTC

size: many
V: TRBV28
D: .
J: TRBJ1-5
CDR3: CASSRRVDRLPSNQPQHF
DNA: TGTGCCAGCAGCCGGCGGGTTGACAGGCTACCGAGCAATCAGCCCCAGCATTTT

size: .
V: TRBV27
D: .
J: TRBJ2-2
CDR3: CASSPQRQGGSGELFF
DNA: TGTGCCAGCAGTCCCCAACGACAGGGAGGGTCCGGGGAGCTGTTTTTT

size: .
V: TRBV3-1
D: .
J: TRBJ2-1
CDR3: CASRRDRDTYNEQFF
DNA: TGTGCCAGCAGACGTGACCGGGACACCTACAATGAGCAGTTCTTC

size: .
V: TRBV15
D: .
J: TRBJ1-4
CDR3: CATSRDRRGAGEKLFF
DNA: TGTGCCACCAGCAGAGATCGGAGGGGGGCTGGTGAAAAACTGTTTTTT

size: .
V: TRBV29-1
D: TRBD1
J: TRBJ2-7
CDR3: CSVGGGDRELLNEQYF
DNA: TGCAGCGTTGGGGGAGGGGACAGGGAACTGCTAAACGAGCAGTACTTC

size: .
V: TRBV7-6
D: .
J: TRBJ2-2
CDR3: CASSLALGFTTGELFF
DNA: TGTGCCAGCAGCTTAGCCCTCGGGTTTACCACCGGGGAGCTGTTTTTT

size: .
V: TRBV7-2
D: .
J: TRBJ2-1
CDR3: CASSLNWASNEQFF
DNA: TGTGCCAGCAGCTTAAATTGGGCTTCCAATGAGCAGTTCTTC